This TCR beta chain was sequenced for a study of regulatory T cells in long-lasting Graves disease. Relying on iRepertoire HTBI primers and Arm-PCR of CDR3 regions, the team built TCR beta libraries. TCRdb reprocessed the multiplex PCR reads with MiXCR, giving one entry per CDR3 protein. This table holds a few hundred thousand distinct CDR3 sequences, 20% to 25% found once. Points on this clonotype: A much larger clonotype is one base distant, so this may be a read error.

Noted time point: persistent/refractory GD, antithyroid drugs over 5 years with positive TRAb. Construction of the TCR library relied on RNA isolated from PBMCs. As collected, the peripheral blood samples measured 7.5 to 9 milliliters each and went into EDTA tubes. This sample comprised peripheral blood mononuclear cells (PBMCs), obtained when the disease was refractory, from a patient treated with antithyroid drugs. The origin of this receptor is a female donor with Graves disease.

The CDR3 sequence is CAGSPTGDTGELFF. CDR3 coding DNA: TGTGCCGGCAGCCCTACGGGGGACACCGGGGAGCTGTTTTTT. The rearrangement joins TRBV7-9 to TRBJ2-2; TRBD2 is a possible D gene (6 bases). Germline assignment: CDR1 SEHNR and CDR2 FQNEAQ (reference sequence). The CDR3 runs 14 residues.